One TCR beta chain is described in this entry. These data belong to a study of B cell selection in AIRE deficiency. Generated by immunoSEQ multiplex PCR, the TCRdb table keeps only in-frame clones and is missing some. In the table there are under 30,000 clones, roughly 97% of which are singletons. The sorted conventional CD4 T cells were gated as CD4+CD127+. J gave up 8 bases and V 6 bases, and 13 bases lay outside the gene matches. The CDR3 is 15 residues long. Germline CDR1 SQVTM, CDR2 ANQGSEA. Sample: conventional CD4+ T cells sorted from PBMCs. This chain connects TRBV29-1 to TRBJ1-4, with 9 bases matching TRBD1. This TCR was sampled from a human donor with AIRE deficiency. The CDR3 bases are TGCAGCGTGGTGAATTTGGGCACAGGGGGCGAAAAACTGTTTTTT. Translating it yields CSVVNLGTGGEKLFF. The full variable domain, in which reference TRBV29-1 and TRBJ1-4 provide the parts outside the CDR3, is SAVISQKPSRDICQRGTSLTIQCQVDSQVTMMFWYRQQPGQSLTLIATANQGSEATYESGFVIDKFPISRPNLTFSTLTVSNMSPEDSSIYLCSVVNLGTGGEKLFFGSGTQLSVL.